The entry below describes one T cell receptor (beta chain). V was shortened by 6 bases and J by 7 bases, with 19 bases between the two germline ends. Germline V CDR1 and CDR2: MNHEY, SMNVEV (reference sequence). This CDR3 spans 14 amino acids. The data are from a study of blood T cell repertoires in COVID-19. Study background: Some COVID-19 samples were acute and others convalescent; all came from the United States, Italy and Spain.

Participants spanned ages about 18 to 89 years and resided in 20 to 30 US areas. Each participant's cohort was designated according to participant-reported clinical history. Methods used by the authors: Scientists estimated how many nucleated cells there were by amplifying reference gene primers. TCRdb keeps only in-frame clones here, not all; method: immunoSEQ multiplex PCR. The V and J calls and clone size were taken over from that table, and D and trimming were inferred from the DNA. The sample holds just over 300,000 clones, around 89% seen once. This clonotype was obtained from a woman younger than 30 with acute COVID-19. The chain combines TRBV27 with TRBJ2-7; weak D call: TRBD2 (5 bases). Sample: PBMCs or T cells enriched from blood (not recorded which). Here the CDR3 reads CASSYQGLLGEQYF. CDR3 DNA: TGTGCCAGCAGCTATCAAGGACTCCTCGGGGAGCAGTACTTC.